This is a list of T cell receptor beta chains from one sample in a study of blood T cells in healthy people across ages. TCRdb recomputed calls from the 5' RACE reads with MiXCR, one row per CDR3 protein. In the table there are about 620,000 distinct CDR3 sequences, approximately 52% of which are singletons. The sequencing input was blood. Receptors originate from an elderly woman in good health. Both conserved end residues are part of each CDR3. The order of the fields is V gene, J gene, CDR3 protein.

>TRBV3-1|TRBJ1-1
CASSISHVADTEAFF
>TRBV3-1|TRBJ2-1
CASSQAGLAVDYEQFF
>TRBV4-1|TRBJ1-1
CAGSHPQGGTEAFF
>TRBV12-3/TRBV12-4|TRBJ2-1
CASRNSGGAIHNEQFF
>TRBV6-6|TRBJ1-2
CASSPGQRANYGYTF
>TRBV6-5|TRBJ2-7
CASSSMTSGRGEQYF
>TRBV20-1|TRBJ2-2
CSARPRLASGELFF
>TRBV5-5|TRBJ2-7
CASSLGDREVDEQYF
>TRBV29-1|TRBJ2-1
CNVKRAIYNEQFF
>TRBV5-1|TRBJ2-3
CASSLQDVDAPYF
>TRBV6-2/TRBV6-3|TRBJ2-7
CASSYGQGRPGDYEQYF
>TRBV3-1|TRBJ2-1
CASSEMGLAEQFF
>TRBV12-3/TRBV12-4|TRBJ2-7
CASSFRVGYEQYF
>TRBV12-3/TRBV12-4|TRBJ1-1
CASSPLGGGMGTEAFF
>TRBV4-2|TRBJ2-1
CASSQDTTRSNEQFF
>TRBV29-1|TRBJ2-7
CSVNAGTGPYEQYF
>TRBV20-1|TRBJ1-6
CSAEQGRMNNSPLHF
>TRBV12-3/TRBV12-4|TRBJ1-5
CASTVGQYNQPQHF
>TRBV20-1|TRBJ1-2
CSARSAGGNYGYTF
>TRBV19|TRBJ2-1
CASRLGRASSEQFF
>TRBV29-1|TRBJ2-1
CSVERAIPGDNEQFF
>TRBV6-2/TRBV6-3|TRBJ2-1
CASSQLAVSYNEQFF
>TRBV12-3/TRBV12-4|TRBJ1-5
CVSSLGRTQPQHF
>TRBV27|TRBJ1-4
CASSLSPWAATEKLFF
>TRBV20-1|TRBJ1-1
CSASGGDEAFF
>TRBV9|TRBJ2-5
CASSGDETQYF
>TRBV2|TRBJ2-1
CASRPSQVRSYNEQFF
>TRBV20-1|TRBJ2-5
CSAPDREETQYF